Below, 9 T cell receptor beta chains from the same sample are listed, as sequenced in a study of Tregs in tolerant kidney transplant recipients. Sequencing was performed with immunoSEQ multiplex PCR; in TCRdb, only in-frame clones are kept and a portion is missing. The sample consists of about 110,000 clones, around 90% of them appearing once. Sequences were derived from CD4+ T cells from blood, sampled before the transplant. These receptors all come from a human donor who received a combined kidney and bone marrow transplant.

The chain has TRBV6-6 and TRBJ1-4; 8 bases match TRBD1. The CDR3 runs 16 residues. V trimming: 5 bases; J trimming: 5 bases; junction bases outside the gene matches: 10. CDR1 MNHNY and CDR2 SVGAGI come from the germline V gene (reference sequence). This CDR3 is CASSISETGVNEKLFF. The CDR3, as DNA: TGTGCCAGCAGTATTTCCGAGACAGGGGTAAATGAAAAACTGTTTTTT.

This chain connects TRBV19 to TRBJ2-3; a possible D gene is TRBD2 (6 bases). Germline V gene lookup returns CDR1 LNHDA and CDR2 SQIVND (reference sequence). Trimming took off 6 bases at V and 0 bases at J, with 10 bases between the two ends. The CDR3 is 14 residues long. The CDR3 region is CASRASASTDTQYF. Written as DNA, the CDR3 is TGTGCCAGTAGGGCTAGCGCTAGCACAGATACGCAGTATTTT. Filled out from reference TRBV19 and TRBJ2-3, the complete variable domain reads DGGITQSPKYLFRKEGQNVTLSCEQNLNHDAMYWYRQDPGQGLRLIYYSQIVNDFQKGDIAEGYSVSREKKESFPLTVTSAQKNPTAFYLCASRASASTDTQYFGPGTRLTVL.

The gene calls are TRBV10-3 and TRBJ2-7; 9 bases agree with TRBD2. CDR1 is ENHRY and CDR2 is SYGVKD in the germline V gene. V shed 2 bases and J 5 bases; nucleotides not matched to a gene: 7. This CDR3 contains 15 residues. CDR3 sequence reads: CAISESSGRLHEQYF. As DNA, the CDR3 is TGTGCCATCAGTGAGAGTAGCGGGAGACTCCACGAGCAGTACTTC.

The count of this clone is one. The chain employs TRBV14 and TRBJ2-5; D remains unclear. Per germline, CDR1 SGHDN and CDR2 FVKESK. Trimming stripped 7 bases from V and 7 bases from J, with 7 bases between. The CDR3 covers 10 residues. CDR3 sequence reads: CASNRGTQYF. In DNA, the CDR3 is TGTGCCAGCAACCGCGGGACCCAGTACTTC. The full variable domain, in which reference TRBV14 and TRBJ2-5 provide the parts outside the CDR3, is EAGVTQFPSHSVIEKGQTVTLRCDPISGHDNLYWYRRVMGKEIKFLLHFVKESKQDESGMPNNRFLAERTGGTYSTLKVQPAELEDSGVYFCASNRGTQYFGPGTRLLVL.

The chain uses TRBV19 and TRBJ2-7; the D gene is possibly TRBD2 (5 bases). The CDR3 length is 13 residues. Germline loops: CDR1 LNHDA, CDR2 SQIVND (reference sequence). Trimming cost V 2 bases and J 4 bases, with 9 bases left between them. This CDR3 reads CASSITRDYEQYF. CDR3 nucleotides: TGTGCCAGTAGTATAACCCGGGATTACGAGCAGTACTTC.

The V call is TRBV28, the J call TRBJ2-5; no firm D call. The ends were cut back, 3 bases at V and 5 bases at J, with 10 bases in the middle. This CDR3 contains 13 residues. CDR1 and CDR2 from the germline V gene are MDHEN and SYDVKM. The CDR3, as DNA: TGTGCCAGCAGTTTGGTAGTTTTCGAGACCCAGTACTTC. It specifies CASSLVVFETQYF.

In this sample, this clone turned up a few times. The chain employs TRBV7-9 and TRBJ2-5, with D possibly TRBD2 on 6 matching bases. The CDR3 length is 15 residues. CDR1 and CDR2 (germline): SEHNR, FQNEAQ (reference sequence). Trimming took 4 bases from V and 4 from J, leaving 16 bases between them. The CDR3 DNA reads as TGTGCCAGCAGCTCTAGGGCCCCTAGCGCAGAGACCCAGTACTTC. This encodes CASSSRAPSAETQYF.

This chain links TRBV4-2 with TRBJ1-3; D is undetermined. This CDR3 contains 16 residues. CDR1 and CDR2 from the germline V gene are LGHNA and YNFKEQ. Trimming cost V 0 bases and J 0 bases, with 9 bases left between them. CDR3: CASSQEAQSSGNTIYF. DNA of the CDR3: TGTGCCAGCAGCCAAGAAGCACAGAGCTCTGGAAACACCATATATTTT.

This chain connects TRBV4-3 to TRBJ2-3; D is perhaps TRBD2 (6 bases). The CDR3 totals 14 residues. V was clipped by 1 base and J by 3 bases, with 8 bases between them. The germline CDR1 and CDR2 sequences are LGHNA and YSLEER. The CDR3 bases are TGCGCCAGCAGCCAAGGGGCGGGGACAGATACGCAGTATTTT. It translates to CASSQGAGTDTQYF.